This T cell receptor (beta chain) was sequenced in a study of shared clonotypes between healthy human individuals. Regarding this clone: Its specificity is unknown.

Adult Caucasians living in Nashville, Tennessee made up all of the donors. Trimming stripped 0 bases from V and 0 bases from J, with 9 bases between. CDR3 length equals 16 residues. CDR1 is LGHNA and CDR2 is YSLEER in the germline V gene. General study results and limits: The four-donor shared clonotypes exceeded non-shared clonotypes in generation probability, with non-shared ones scoring lower. Naive subsets, compared against memory subsets, generally had larger estimated richness values.

At a deep level, the assay was run. Assay used: immunoSEQ multiplex PCR; TCRdb lists only in-frame clones, some missing. The sample consists of millions of clones, approximately 94% of them appearing once. This chain joins TRBV4-3 and TRBJ2-4, with D unclear. The sample was naive CD4+ T cells sorted from blood. Subset given: CD45RA+ positively selected. This receptor was taken from a man between 18 and 29 years old in good health. Here the CDR3 reads CASSQDLGIAKNIQYF. CDR3 DNA: TGCGCCAGCAGCCAAGATCTCGGAATAGCCAAAAACATTCAGTACTTC.